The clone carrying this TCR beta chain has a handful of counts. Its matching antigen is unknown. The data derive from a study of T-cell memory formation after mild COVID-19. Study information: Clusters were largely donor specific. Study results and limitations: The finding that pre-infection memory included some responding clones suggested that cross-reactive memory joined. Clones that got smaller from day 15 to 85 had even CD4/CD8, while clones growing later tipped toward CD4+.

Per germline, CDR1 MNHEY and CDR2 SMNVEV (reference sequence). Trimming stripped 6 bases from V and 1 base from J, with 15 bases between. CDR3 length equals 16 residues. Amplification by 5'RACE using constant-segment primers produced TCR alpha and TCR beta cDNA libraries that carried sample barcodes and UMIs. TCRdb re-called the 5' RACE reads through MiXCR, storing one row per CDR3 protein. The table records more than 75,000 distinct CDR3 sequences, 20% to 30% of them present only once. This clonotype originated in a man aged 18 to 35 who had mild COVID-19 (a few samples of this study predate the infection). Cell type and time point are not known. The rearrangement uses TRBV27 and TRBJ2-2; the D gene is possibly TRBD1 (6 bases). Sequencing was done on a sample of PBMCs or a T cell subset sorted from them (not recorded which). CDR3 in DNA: TGTGCCAGCAGACAGCGGACAGCCCTGAACACCGGGGAGCTGTTTTTT. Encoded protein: CASRQRTALNTGELFF.